This paragraph reports one TCR beta chain. Its antigen remains undetermined. Base qualities were left out, and no much larger clone turns up one base away. The immunoSEQ Assay, a bias-controlled multiplex PCR, was used to amplify TCRbeta CDR3 regions from genomic DNA. Regarding the original processing steps: The number of nucleated cells in each sample was estimated from the amplification of reference gene primers within the assay. Sequence reads were collapsed and filtered to measure the absolute abundance of every unique TCRbeta CDR3 rearrangement. For each sample, productive Simpson clonality was calculated by taking the square root of Simpson's diversity index across productive rearrangements. TCRdb obtained this table from immuneACCESS and retained in-frame rearrangements with V and J assigned. These tables miss some clones; where compared with another copy, unresolved V genes account for less than half of the shortfall, and the remainder is unexplained. V and J calls and clone size are those listed in that table; D and trimming were worked out from the DNA. The sample records 50,000 to 75,000 clones, around 77% of which are singletons. The ten largest make up roughly 20% of the sample.

The collaborating institutions used their own protocols to collect whole blood in K2EDTA tubes. For TCRbeta analysis, collaborators shipped samples in one of three forms: frozen whole blood, isolated PBMCs, or DNA extracted from either of those sample types. V loses 0 bases, J loses 11 bases, and the germline ends lie 14 bases apart. Measured from the cysteine to the phenylalanine, the CDR3 is 14 residues long. The DNA shown is the 42-base CDR3, in frame from base 1. From a lookup of the germline V gene (reference sequence), CDR1 and CDR2 are LGHDT and YNNKEL. The data derive from a study of blood T cell repertoires in COVID-19 (dated by TCRdb to 2020 to 2021). Regarding the research as a whole: Samples covering the acute and convalescent phases of COVID-19 were provided by collaborators in the United States, Italy and Spain. The material from the prospective study consisted of cDNA or gDNA derived from T cells, B-cell-depleted T cells, or PBMCs. The dataset comprised deeply sampled blood TCRbeta repertoires from subjects exposed to, actively infected with, or recovered from COVID-19. The repertoires were released in a freely available public database intended as a resource for research on the immune response to SARS-CoV-2. The samples were drawn from the first 160 participants of the ongoing ImmuneRACE study and from roughly 1,300 subjects provided by 6 global collaborators. Sample metadata almost always included a de-identified subject ID, COVID-19 status, age in years and sex. Where available, HLA class I and class II types were obtained from metadata supplied by the sample provider rather than from assay-based typing.

Broader findings and caveats from the paper: Clinical and demographic metadata were provided uncurated, with the amount varying by source and participant.

The V gene is TRBV3-1 (or the pseudogene TRBV3-2) and the J gene is TRBJ1-5; confidence is insufficient to name the D gene. Sequenced sample: peripheral blood. This clonotype was sampled from a man older than 75 with active or convalescent COVID-19. Here the CDR3 is given as CASSQDASDGAQHF. The nucleotide sequence reads TGTGCCAGCAGCCAAGACGCTAGTGATGGAGCCCAGCATTTT.